Below, 20 T cell receptor beta chains from the same sample are listed, as sequenced in a study of T cell responses to AZD1222 COVID-19 vaccine. Assay used: immunoSEQ multiplex PCR; TCRdb lists only in-frame clones, some missing. The repertoire includes some 140,000 clones, 93% of them detected once, and 0.9% to 0.95% sits in the top ten. The material sequenced was peripheral blood, taken on day 0 of AZD1222 vaccination. The receptors were gathered from an adult in good health.

CDR3 sequence (DNA): TGTGCCAGCAGTGATTTCGGGAGACTAAGCTCCTATAATTCACCCCTCCACTTT. Translating gives CASSDFGRLSSYNSPLHF. The genes are TRBV6-1 and TRBJ1-6; D remains unclear. V lost 3 bases, J lost 0 bases, and 15 bases lay in between. This CDR3 is 18 amino acids long. Germline V gene data show CDR1 as MNHNS and CDR2 as SASEGT.

The chain couples TRBV19 to TRBJ1-2, with 11 bases aligning to TRBD1. V trimming: 6 bases; J trimming: 5 bases; junction bases outside the gene matches: 14. Germline CDR1 LNHDA, CDR2 SQIVND (reference sequence). This CDR3 comprises 17 residues. The CDR3 loop is CASSRSAPGTGGYGYTF. CDR3 sequence (DNA): TGTGCCAGTAGCCGATCCGCTCCCGGGACAGGGGGATATGGCTACACCTTC.

The V and J genes are TRBV10-3 and TRBJ2-2; 7 bases match TRBD1. The CDR3 spans 15 residues. The germline V gene encodes CDR1 ENHRY and CDR2 SYGVKD. V trimming: 5 bases; J trimming: 1 base; junction bases outside the gene matches: 4. In DNA form, the CDR3 reads TGTGCCATCAGTCCGGGACAGAGGAACACCGGGGAGCTGTTTTTT. Amino acid sequence: CAISPGQRNTGELFF.

The chain is built from TRBV6-1 and TRBJ1-2, with D possibly TRBD1 on 6 matching bases. The CDR3 runs 15 residues. The ends were cut back, 0 bases at V and 5 bases at J, with 13 bases in the middle. Germline CDR1 MNHNS, CDR2 SASEGT. The CDR3 here is CASSEALQGRYGYTF. The DNA for the CDR3 is TGTGCCAGCAGTGAAGCCTTACAGGGCAGGTATGGCTACACCTTC.

This sequence joins TRBV30 and TRBJ2-1; possibly TRBD2 for D (6 bases). Germline V CDR1 and CDR2: GTSNPN, SVGIG (reference sequence). V was cut by 2 bases and J by 3 bases, with 11 bases left in between. The CDR3 has 14 amino acids. CDR3 in amino acids: CAWSLGGIYNEQFF. DNA for the CDR3: TGTGCCTGGAGTCTTGGGGGGATCTACAATGAGCAGTTCTTC.

The chain recombines TRBV7-9 with TRBJ1-3; D gene ambiguous. This CDR3 is 14 amino acids long. Germline CDR1 reads SEHNR; CDR2 reads FQNEAQ (reference sequence). Trimming removed 5 bases at V and 9 bases at J, with 17 bases between. CDR3 nucleotides: TGTGCCAGCAGCCCGGCGGCAGCCTTGGTCACCATATATTTT. Residues: CASSPAAALVTIYF.

CDR3 sequence (DNA): TGCGCCAGCAGCTTGTTCGGGACAGCTAATGAAAAACTGTTTTTT. Its translation: CASSLFGTANEKLFF. The V gene is TRBV5-1, the J gene TRBJ1-4, with 7 bases fitting TRBD1. CDR3 size: 15 residues. V gave up 1 base and J gave up 3 bases; unmatched junction bases: 3. Germline CDR1 is SGHRS and CDR2 is YFSETQ.

The chain links TRBV6-6 to TRBJ2-2; D is possibly TRBD1 or TRBD2 (5 bases each). Per the germline V gene, CDR1 is MNHNY and CDR2 is SVGAGI (reference sequence). The CDR3 contains 17 residues. V shed 5 bases and J shed 6 bases, with 22 bases lying between them. The CDR3 sequence: CASSPRLGTPRPGELFF. In DNA form, the CDR3 reads TGTGCCAGCAGTCCTCGACTCGGGACCCCTAGACCCGGGGAGCTGTTTTTT.

The chain employs TRBV19 and TRBJ2-1; perhaps D is TRBD1 or TRBD2 (5 bases each). Germline V gene lookup returns CDR1 LNHDA and CDR2 SQIVND (reference sequence). The CDR3 loop spans 17 amino acids. V shed 10 bases and J shed 9 bases, with 31 bases lying between them. This CDR3 is CATQADRSRGLRGEQFF. The CDR3 DNA reads TGTGCCACACAAGCGGATCGATCTCGGGGTCTAAGGGGTGAGCAGTTCTTC.

The chain has TRBV5-6 and TRBJ2-3; D unresolved. The CDR3 covers 14 residues. Trimming removed 3 bases at V and 4 bases at J, with 12 bases between. CDR1 and CDR2 from the germline V gene are SGHDT and YYEEEE. The CDR3 DNA reads as TGTGCCAGCAGCTCAATAAATTCGGCAGATACGCAGTATTTT. Amino acids: CASSSINSADTQYF.

The rearrangement joins TRBV6-1 to TRBJ1-2; no reliable D call. This CDR3 has 16 amino acids. CDR1 MNHNS and CDR2 SASEGT come from the germline V gene. Between the trimmed V and J ends, which lost 2 bases and 0 bases, there was a span of 13 bases. The CDR3 here is CASSERAFEANYGYTF. Here the CDR3 DNA reads TGTGCCAGCAGTGAACGGGCGTTTGAGGCTAACTATGGCTACACCTTC.

The J gene is TRBJ1-2, the V gene TRBV7-9, with a possible D match to TRBD1 (5 bases). V lost 1 base to trimming and J lost 8 bases, with 14 bases between them. CDR1 is SEHNR, CDR2 FQNEAQ, per germline (reference sequence). This CDR3 has 14 residues. The CDR3 loop is CASSLGVRVSGYTF. The DNA of the CDR3 is TGTGCCAGCAGCTTAGGCGTCAGGGTGAGCGGCTACACCTTC.

V and J are TRBV10-2 and TRBJ2-7; 8 bases fit TRBD1. The junction had 7 bases not matched to a gene; V was cut back by 8 bases and J by 7 bases. Germline CDR1 WSHSY, CDR2 SAAADI. The CDR3 sequence is 12 residues long. For the CDR3, the DNA is TGCGCCAGCCAGACAGGGGTGGGGGAGCAGTACTTC. Translation: CASQTGVGEQYF.

Points on this clone: The sample contains more than one DNA sequence encoding this CDR3. This rearrangement joins TRBV30 to TRBJ1-2; no definite D call. Germline V lookup: CDR1 GTSNPN, CDR2 SVGIG (reference sequence). Trimming removed 3 bases at V and 2 bases at J, with 4 bases between. The CDR3 spans 11 residues. The CDR3 is CAWSRNYGYTF. The CDR3, as DNA: TGTGCCTGGAGCCGAAACTATGGCTACACCTTC.

This sequence joins TRBV7-2 and TRBJ2-7; 8 bases fit TRBD2. The germline CDR1 and CDR2 sequences are SGHTA and FQGNSA. The V gene end was trimmed by 1 base and the J gene end by 2 bases; junction bases not matched to a gene: 4. This CDR3 has 15 amino acids. In DNA, the CDR3 is TGTGCCAGCAGCTTAGTAGGCGGGGGGACCTACGAGCAGTACTTC. Its translation: CASSLVGGGTYEQYF. Full variable domain (rest looked up from reference TRBV7-2 and TRBJ2-7): GAGVSQSPSNKVTEKGKDVELRCDPISGHTALYWYRQSLGQGLEFLIYFQGNSAPDKSGLPSDRFSAERTGGSVSTLTIQRTQQEDSAVYLCASSLVGGGTYEQYFGPGTRLTVT.

V and J are TRBV5-8 and TRBJ2-1, with D hard to call. CDR3 length: 14 amino acids. CDR1 SGHTS and CDR2 YDEGEE come from the germline V gene. V was pared by 4 bases and J by 8 bases, with 16 bases between. CDR3 nucleotides: TGTGCCAGCAGCCACCCTCCCCCTAAAGATGAGCAGTTCTTC. Protein product: CASSHPPPKDEQFF. Full variable domain (outside the CDR3, taken from reference TRBV5-8 and TRBJ2-1): EAGVTQSPTHLIKTRGQQATLRCSPISGHTSVYWYQQALGLGLQFLLWYDEGEERNRGNFPPRFSGRQFPNYSSELNVNALELEDSALYLCASSHPPPKDEQFFGPGTRLTVL.

The chain couples TRBV5-5 to TRBJ1-2; the D is unclear. From germline, CDR1 is SGHKS and CDR2 YYEKEE (reference sequence). Trimming removed 4 bases at V and 8 bases at J, with 15 bases between. The CDR3 consists of 13 residues. CDR3 in amino acids: CASSGGAAWGYTF. In DNA form, the CDR3 reads TGTGCCAGCAGCGGAGGCGCTGCCTGGGGCTACACCTTC.

In DNA, the CDR3 is TGTGCCATCAGTGAGTCTGACAGGGAGAACACTGAAGCTTTCTTT. This codes for CAISESDRENTEAFF. The chain combines TRBV10-3 with TRBJ1-1, with 7 bases matching TRBD1. V was clipped by 0 bases and J by 1 base; unmatched bases: 2. Germline V gene data show CDR1 as ENHRY and CDR2 as SYGVKD. The CDR3 consists of 15 residues.

The V call is TRBV5-1, the J call TRBJ1-1; no clear D. Germline V gene sequence: CDR1 SGHRS, CDR2 YFSETQ. Trimming cost V 1 base and J 1 base, with 5 bases left between them. The CDR3 covers 13 residues. Written as DNA, the CDR3 is TGCGCCAGCAGCTTGCTACAGAACACTGAAGCTTTCTTT. Protein: CASSLLQNTEAFF.

This clone showed up just a few times. This chain uses TRBV6-5 with TRBJ1-1; D remains ambiguous. The CDR3 spans 11 residues. Germline assignment: CDR1 MNHEY and CDR2 SVGAGI. Trimming left V 9 bases short and J 3 bases short, with 8 bases between. The CDR3 nucleotides read TGTGCCAGTTGGTACTACACTGAAGCTTTCTTT. It specifies CASWYYTEAFF.